Included here is one TCR beta chain sequence, with context. Runs used v3.0 of the immunoSEQ assay and were done at survey level. Method: immunoSEQ multiplex PCR; TCRdb's copy keeps in-frame clones and lacks some. The repertoire holds under 25,000 clones, with 65% to 80% as singletons. This record belongs to a study of long-term antiretroviral therapy in people with HIV. The CDR3 consists of 13 residues. Germline CDR1 reads SGDLS; CDR2 reads YYNGEE. Trimming took off 0 bases at V and 9 bases at J, with 12 bases between the two ends. The source of this sequence is a man aged 18 to 30 with HIV. The input for sequencing was unsorted PBMCs, taken 0.5 years before starting antiretroviral therapy. The rearrangement uses TRBV9 and TRBJ1-1, with D perhaps matching TRBD1 (6 bases). CDR3 amino acids: CASSVEGGVKAFF. CDR3 DNA sequence: TGTGCCAGCAGCGTAGAGGGGGGGGTCAAAGCTTTCTTT.